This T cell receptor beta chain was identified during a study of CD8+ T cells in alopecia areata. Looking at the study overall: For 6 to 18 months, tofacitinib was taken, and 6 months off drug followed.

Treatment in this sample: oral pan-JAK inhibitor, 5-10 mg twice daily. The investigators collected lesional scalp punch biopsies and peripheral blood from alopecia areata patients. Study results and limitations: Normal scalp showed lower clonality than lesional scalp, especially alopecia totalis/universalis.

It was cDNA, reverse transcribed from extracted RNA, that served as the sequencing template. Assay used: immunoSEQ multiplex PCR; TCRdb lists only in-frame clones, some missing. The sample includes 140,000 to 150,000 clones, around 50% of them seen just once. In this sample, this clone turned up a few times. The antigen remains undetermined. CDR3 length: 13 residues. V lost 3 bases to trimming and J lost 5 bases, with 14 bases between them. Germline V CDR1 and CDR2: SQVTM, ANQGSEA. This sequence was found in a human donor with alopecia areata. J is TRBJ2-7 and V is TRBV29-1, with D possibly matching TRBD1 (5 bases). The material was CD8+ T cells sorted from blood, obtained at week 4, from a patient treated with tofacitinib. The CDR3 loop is CSVEAGYRHEQYF. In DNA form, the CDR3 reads TGCAGCGTTGAGGCAGGGTATCGCCACGAGCAGTACTTC.